This TCR beta chain is drawn from a study of early T cells in non-severe SARS-CoV-2 infection. Study conclusions and caveats: Matching against VDJdb likely underestimated virus-specific expansions, favoring anti-spike CD8.

Germline V gives CDR1 GTSNPN, CDR2 SVGIG (reference sequence). The V and J ends lost 4 bases and 1 base respectively, with 17 bases between them. CDR3 length: 16 residues. As concerns this clonotype: The target antigen is unknown.

Unique molecular identifiers were attached to individual cDNA molecules. TCRdb re-called the 5' RACE reads with MiXCR, one entry per CDR3 protein. The table has 56,000 or so distinct CDR3 sequences, around 8% seen once. V is TRBV30 and J is TRBJ1-5, with a tentative D call TRBD1 (5 bases). The sample was whole blood. The TCR sequence derives from an adult who was a healthcare worker with PCR-confirmed SARS-CoV-2 infection or an uninfected control (not recorded which). The DNA of the CDR3 is TGTGCCTGGACGGACCGGGACGGGGGAAGCAATCAGCCCCAGCATTTT. Protein: CAWTDRDGGSNQPQHF.